Here is one T cell receptor (beta chain) with its context. Antigen: not known. At one of its ends the junction is not consistent with the germline gene, which may arise from a read error. The sample originates from a study of cytomegalovirus exposure and HLA in healthy donors. Study information: Unique TCR beta sequences numbering around 110 million came from some 200 million T cells in an earlier analysis. Notes on the study in general: Accurate predictions that matched the HLA-A and HLA-B alleles of most subjects were reportedly made from TCR beta sequences. A missense variant in DCLRE1C was later tied to TCR beta V- and J-gene trimming.

The germline V gene has CDR1 SEHNR and CDR2 FQNEAQ (reference sequence). CDR3 length: 14 residues. PCR primers comprised 60 Vbeta and 13 Jbeta primers. Clones were read by immunoSEQ multiplex PCR, and TCRdb kept only the in-frame ones, dropping some. The sample shows approximately 140,000 clones, 76% of them seen only once. This chain uses TRBV7-9 with TRBJ1-1; 7 bases agree with TRBD1. The sample comprised PBMCs. This receptor was obtained from a man aged 35-49 years in good health and CMV-seronegative. The CDR3 DNA reads as TGTTCCAGCAGCTTACAGGGGAGAGACACTGAAGCTTTCTTT. It codes for CSSSLQGRDTEAFF.